This T cell receptor beta chain was recorded in a study of OX40 agonist ivuxolimab in advanced cancers. General study results and limits: Which antigen the expanded peripheral T cells recognized is unknown.

Repertoires were generated with immunoSEQ multiplex PCR, while TCRdb's copy carries only in-frame clones and drops some. Among 35,000 to 45,000 clones listed, around 93% were seen once. A word on this clone: Its antigen is currently unknown.

The CDR3 runs to 18 residues. Trimming removed 3 bases from V and 5 bases from J; junction bases left unmatched: 12. CDR1 and CDR2 from the germline V gene are SGDLS and YYNGEE. The sample in question was CD4+ or CD8+ T cells sorted from blood, obtained in a trial of the OX40 agonist ivuxolimab. This sequence joins TRBV9 and TRBJ2-1, with TRBD2 matching 12 bases. The receptor's source is an adult with an advanced solid tumor such as melanoma, head and neck, liver or kidney cancer. This CDR3 reads CASSDYSGTSGYNNEQFF. The CDR3 bases are TGTGCCAGCAGCGACTACAGCGGGACTAGCGGGTACAACAATGAGCAGTTCTTC.